The 23 T cell receptor beta chains given below trace back to one sample, sequenced in a study of T cells after yellow fever vaccination. TCRdb passed the 5' RACE reads through MiXCR, listing each CDR3 protein once. Of around 550,000 distinct CDR3 sequences listed, roughly a fifth are singletons. This material consisted of PBMCs, taken 15 days after the yellow fever booster vaccination. The receptors here all came from a man in his thirties or forties who received the YFV17D yellow fever vaccine.

About this clonotype: An end of the junction differs from the germline gene, which may be a read error. This sequence joins TRBV7-7 and TRBJ2-2; either TRBD1 or TRBD2 may fit D (5 bases each). CDR1 SSHAT and CDR2 FNYEAQ come from the germline V gene (reference sequence). This CDR3 is built from 15 residues. The CDR3 region has the DNA TGTGCTAGCAGCCACGGGACGGCTAACACCGGGGAGCTGTTTTTT. This encodes CASSHGTANTGELFF.

This clonotype was seen a few times. The rearrangement uses TRBV5-1 and TRBJ2-2; 9 bases fit TRBD2. J lost 9 bases, V lost 4 bases, and 13 bases had no gene match. This CDR3 has 16 amino acids. Germline V gene data show CDR1 as SGHRS and CDR2 as YFSETQ. Here the CDR3 reads CASSPPQAGGVRELFF. Here the CDR3 DNA reads TGCGCCAGCAGCCCGCCACAAGCGGGAGGAGTTAGGGAGCTGTTTTTT.

This clonotype was counted a few times. The chain combines TRBV27 with TRBJ2-3, with a tentative D call TRBD1 (5 bases). Trimming took 4 bases from V and 7 from J, leaving 12 bases between them. Germline V lookup: CDR1 MNHEY, CDR2 SMNVEV (reference sequence). The CDR3 consists of 13 residues. The CDR3 sequence is CASSSGIDNTQYF. CDR3 DNA sequence: TGTGCCAGCAGTTCAGGGATTGATAATACGCAGTATTTT.

The V gene is TRBV19, the J gene TRBJ2-5; maybe TRBD1 (7 bases). V gave up 7 bases and J gave up 5 bases, with 20 bases separating them. Germline loops: CDR1 LNHDA, CDR2 SQIVND (reference sequence). CDR3 size: 15 residues. The CDR3 protein is CASNLVRDREETQYF. CDR3 nucleotides: TGTGCCAGTAATCTAGTGCGGGACAGAGAGGAGACCCAGTACTTC.

This clonotype was seen more than once but under ten times. The rearrangement joins TRBV20-1 to TRBJ2-3; D remains ambiguous. Germline V gene lookup returns CDR1 DFQATT and CDR2 SNEGSKA (reference sequence). The CDR3 contains 15 residues. The V end lost 3 bases, the J end lost 0 bases, and 13 bases lay between the germline ends. The CDR3 sequence is CSASEGGSSTDTQYF. The CDR3 DNA reads as TGCAGTGCTAGCGAAGGCGGCTCTAGCACAGATACGCAGTATTTT.

This rearrangement joins TRBV6-1 to TRBJ2-1, with D uncertain. The germline V gene has CDR1 MNHNS and CDR2 SASEGT. V lost 3 bases, J lost 4 bases, and 13 bases lay in between. This CDR3 region has 15 residues. CDR3: CASSDGLPEYNEQFF. CDR3 bases: TGTGCCAGCAGTGATGGTCTTCCCGAATACAATGAGCAGTTCTTC.

The chain uses TRBV27 and TRBJ2-1; 11 nucleotides align to TRBD2. V was clipped by 2 bases and J by 4 bases; unmatched bases: 13. This CDR3 spans 19 amino acids. Germline V gene lookup returns CDR1 MNHEY and CDR2 SMNVEV (reference sequence). CDR3 region: CASSLLYSGRATKYNEQFF. For the CDR3, the DNA is TGTGCCAGCAGTTTACTTTATAGCGGGAGGGCCACTAAGTACAATGAGCAGTTCTTC.

The chain combines TRBV6-2 or TRBV6-3 with TRBJ2-1; 14 nucleotides match TRBD2. Trimming cost V 8 bases and J 8 bases; bases outside gene matches: 17. Germline CDR1 and CDR2: MNHEY and SVGEGT. The CDR3 extends over 18 amino acids. Written as DNA, the CDR3 is TGTGCCAGCTCCTCAAACGGAAGGACTAGCGGGAGGCGGTATGAGCAGTTCTTC. Encoded protein: CASSSNGRTSGRRYEQFF.

This clonotype was counted at least ten times. The chain combines TRBV6-6 with TRBJ2-2; no clear D. The V gene's germline CDR1 is MNHNY and CDR2 SVGAGI (reference sequence). The CDR3 covers 11 residues. Trimming left V 10 bases short and J 4 bases short, with 7 bases between. The CDR3 protein is CATGSTGELFF. In nucleotides, the CDR3 is TGTGCCACCGGAAGCACCGGGGAGCTGTTTTTT.

This clonotype was seen a few times. The V call is TRBV18, the J call TRBJ1-2; 8 nucleotides agree with TRBD1. The ends lost 0 bases at V and 3 bases at J; junction bases unmatched: 6. From germline, CDR1 is KGHSH and CDR2 LQKENI. The CDR3 has 16 amino acids. In DNA form, the CDR3 reads TGTGCCAGCTCACCACCGACCGGGGACAGGCACTATGGCTACACCTTC. Protein product: CASSPPTGDRHYGYTF.

The rearrangement joins TRBV29-1 to TRBJ1-5; maybe TRBD1 (5 bases). Germline CDR1 reads SQVTM; CDR2 reads ANQGSEA. This CDR3 has 13 amino acids. V gave up 6 bases and J gave up 5 bases, with 14 bases separating them. For the CDR3, the DNA is TGCAGCGTCCAAGGACATTTGGATCAGCCCCAGCATTTT. Encoded protein: CSVQGHLDQPQHF.

The V gene is TRBV7-8, the J gene TRBJ1-3; the D is unclear. The CDR3 covers 14 residues. Germline V CDR1 and CDR2: SGHVS, FQNEAQ. V dropped 5 bases and J dropped 6 bases, with 14 bases sitting between them. The CDR3 DNA follows: TGTGCCAGCAGCATAAGGGAGTCGGCAAACACCATATATTTT. Translated: CASSIRESANTIYF.

This clonotype occurred a few times. The chain recombines TRBV2 with TRBJ2-1; D is perhaps TRBD1 (6 bases). The CDR3 runs 15 residues. V shed 7 bases and J shed 2 bases, with 15 bases lying between them. CDR1 is SNHLY, CDR2 FYNNEI, per germline. CDR3 DNA sequence: TGTGCCAGCAAAACAGGGTCTCGCGCCTACAATGAGCAGTTCTTC. It codes for CASKTGSRAYNEQFF.

The rearrangement joins TRBV11-2 to TRBJ2-1; the match to TRBD1 covers 9 bases. The CDR3 sequence is 13 residues long. Germline values: CDR1 SGHAT, CDR2 FQNNGV. V lost 6 bases, J lost 10 bases, and 7 bases stayed unmatched. CDR3 region: CASRLTGTGEQFF. CDR3 DNA: TGTGCCAGCAGGCTTACCGGGACAGGGGAGCAGTTCTTC.

This clonotype was detected ten times or more. In nucleotides, the CDR3 is TGTGCCAGCAGCTTAACGACTAGCGGGAACACCGGGGAGCTGTTTTTT. It yields the protein CASSLTTSGNTGELFF. V and J are TRBV7-3 and TRBJ2-2; 9 bases agree with TRBD2. Germline CDR1 reads SGHTA; CDR2 reads FQGTGA. This CDR3 contains 16 residues. With V trimmed by 0 bases and J by 1 base, 0 bases remained unmatched.

This chain links TRBV29-1 with TRBJ2-1; TRBD2 matches at 16 bases. In germline, CDR1 is SQVTM, CDR2 ANQGSEA. This CDR3 is 16 amino acids long. The junction had 6 bases not matched to a gene; V was cut back by 6 bases and J by 4 bases. CDR3 nucleotide sequence: TGCAGCGTGGGACTAGCGGGAGGGAGCGGTTACAATGAGCAGTTCTTC. The encoded protein is CSVGLAGGSGYNEQFF.

The rearrangement links TRBV20-1 to TRBJ2-3, with D perhaps assigned TRBD1 or TRBD2 (5 bases each). Trimming took 2 bases from V and 6 from J, leaving 12 bases between them. The V gene's germline CDR1 is DFQATT and CDR2 SNEGSKA (reference sequence). The CDR3 consists of 13 residues. In nucleotides, the CDR3 is TGCAGTGCTAGAAGGGGAGTTGGGGATACGCAGTATTTT. Translation: CSARRGVGDTQYF.

A few counts support this clonotype. The rearrangement uses TRBV4-3 and TRBJ1-6; tentatively, D is TRBD1 (5 bases). CDR3 length: 13 residues. The germline V and J ends were trimmed by 0 bases and 14 bases, with 11 bases remaining between them. CDR1 is LGHNA, CDR2 YSLEER, per germline. In DNA form, the CDR3 reads TGCGCCAGCAGCCAAGATAGGGGAAGAACCCTCCACTTT. This codes for CASSQDRGRTLHF.

This clonotype showed up just a few times. The chain couples TRBV29-1 to TRBJ2-2, with D possibly being TRBD1 (5 bases). The V gene's germline CDR1 is SQVTM and CDR2 ANQGSEA. V gave up 0 bases and J gave up 1 base, with 12 bases separating them. The CDR3 is made up of 16 amino acids. The DNA for the CDR3 is TGCAGCGTTGAAGATCGTCCAGGGCTGAACACCGGGGAGCTGTTTTTT. Residues: CSVEDRPGLNTGELFF.

The chain joins TRBV5-1 to TRBJ2-7; no reliable D call. The CDR3 runs to 14 residues. Germline V gene data show CDR1 as SGHRS and CDR2 as YFSETQ. Trimming took 0 bases from V and 2 from J, leaving 9 bases between them. The CDR3 sequence is CASSLGDFPYEQYF. The CDR3 DNA sequence: TGCGCCAGCAGCTTGGGGGATTTCCCCTACGAGCAGTACTTC.

This clonotype was seen only a few times. This chain connects TRBV12-3 or TRBV12-4 to TRBJ1-3; TRBD1 aligns across 9 bases. J was trimmed by 0 bases and V by 5 bases; bases with no gene match: 11. The length of the CDR3 is 18 residues. The CDR3 DNA reads as TGTGCCAGCAGTAAATCCGGGACAGGGAGTTCCTCTGGAAACACCATATATTTT. This sequence encodes CASSKSGTGSSSGNTIYF.

The chain is built from TRBV20-1 and TRBJ2-3; D remains unclear. This CDR3 is built from 14 residues. V was trimmed by 0 bases and J by 2 bases, leaving 9 bases between them. Germline V gives CDR1 DFQATT, CDR2 SNEGSKA (reference sequence). The CDR3 here is CSAREGTITDTQYF. The CDR3 coding sequence is TGCAGTGCTAGAGAGGGCACTATCACAGATACGCAGTATTTT.

This clonotype was counted a few times. The CDR3 sequence: CSARLRASYNEQFF. The CDR3 coding sequence is TGCAGTGCTAGGTTGCGGGCTTCCTACAATGAGCAGTTCTTC. The rearrangement links TRBV20-1 to TRBJ2-1; D is possibly TRBD2 (5 bases). CDR3 length: 14 amino acids. Germline V CDR1 and CDR2: DFQATT, SNEGSKA (reference sequence). The V end was cut by 3 bases, the J end by 1 base, with 10 bases between.